This is a list of T cell receptor beta chains from one sample in a study of blood T cell repertoires in COVID-19. Method: immunoSEQ multiplex PCR; TCRdb's copy keeps in-frame clones and lacks some. The sample gives over 200,000 clones, around nine tenths of which show up once; about 10% is in the top ten. The sample consisted of PBMCs or T cells enriched from blood (not recorded which). The receptors here all came from a young man who had recovered from COVID-19. Both conserved end residues are part of each CDR3. A D gene is named only where the DNA matches it firmly. Clone size is given for some rows only: seen once, a few or many times, or a class if the clone is expanded.

D gene | clone size | J gene | V gene | CDR3 DNA | CDR3 protein
TRBD1 | NA | TRBJ2-5 | TRBV24-1 | TGTGCCACCAGTGACGGACAGGGTATAGAGACCCAGTACTTC | CATSDGQGIETQYF
NA | NA | TRBJ1-2 | TRBV30 | TGTGCCTGGAGCGCCCGTAGATCAGGGGAAGGCTACACCTTC | CAWSARRSGEGYTF
TRBD1 | once | TRBJ2-2 | TRBV11-2 | TGTGCCAGCAGCTTTCCCATCGACAGGGGAGACACCGGGGAGCTGTTTTTT | CASSFPIDRGDTGELFF
TRBD2 | few | TRBJ2-1 | TRBV5-4 | TGTGCCAGCAGCTTGGCCGCTAGCGGGACCTACAATGAGCAGTTCTTC | CASSLAASGTYNEQFF
NA | NA | TRBJ1-5 | TRBV2 | TGTGCCAGCAGAAGCCAGGGTATCAATCAGCCCCAGCATTTT | CASRSQGINQPQHF
NA | NA | TRBJ2-7 | TRBV18 | TGTGCCAGCTCACCACCGAATTCCCGGACAGAGCAGTACTTC | CASSPPNSRTEQYF
NA | NA | TRBJ2-2 | TRBV19 | TGTGCCAGTAACTACCGTGAGCGAGGGGAGCTGTTTTTT | CASNYRERGELFF
TRBD2 | NA | TRBJ2-7 | TRBV6-5 | TGTGCCACTATGGGACTAGCGGGAGTAGACGAGCAGTACTTC | CATMGLAGVDEQYF
NA | NA | TRBJ1-2 | TRBV29-1 | TGCAGCGTGATCATCTTCACTGACTCTAACTATGGCTACACCTTC | CSVIIFTDSNYGYTF
NA | few | TRBJ1-6 | TRBV11-2 | TGTGCCAGCAGCTCCCAGGTGGGACTAATGGGTTCACCCCTCCACTTT | CASSSQVGLMGSPLHF
NA | NA | TRBJ2-6 | TRBV5-1 | TGCGCCAGCAGCTCCCTAGGATCTTTACGACCAATCTCTGGGGCCAACGTCCTGACTTTC | CASSSLGSLRPISGANVLTF
TRBD1 | few | TRBJ2-7 | TRBV15 | TGTGCCACCAGCAGAGTAGACTCCGGGACAGGGACTGTGCAGTACTTC | CATSRVDSGTGTVQYF
NA | NA | TRBJ1-1 | TRBV28 | TGTGCCAGCAGTCCCCCGACCAGGGGCGCTGAAGCTTTCTTT | CASSPPTRGAEAFF
TRBD1 | NA | TRBJ2-2 | TRBV19 | TGTGCCAGTAGTATAGCAATAACAGGGGTCAACACCGGGGAGCTGTTTTTT | CASSIAITGVNTGELFF
NA | few | TRBJ1-6 | TRBV7-9 | TGTGCCAGCAGCCCACCCGGCTATAATTCACCCCTCCACTTT | CASSPPGYNSPLHF
TRBD1 | NA | TRBJ2-2 | TRBV24-1 | TGTGCCACCAGTGATCAAAGACAGGGCGGTACCGGGGAGCTGTTTTTT | CATSDQRQGGTGELFF
NA | NA | TRBJ1-5 | TRBV28 | TGTGCCAGCAGTTCCGTAGACAGACATTATAGCAATCAGCCCCAGCATTTT | CASSSVDRHYSNQPQHF
TRBD2 | few | TRBJ2-7 | TRBV27 | TGTGCCAGCAGCCCGCGGGAGACCTCCTACGAGCAGTACTTC | CASSPRETSYEQYF
TRBD1 | few | TRBJ1-6 | TRBV14 | TGTGCCAGCAGCCCTTCCGGGACAGGGATTTCACCCCTCCACTTT | CASSPSGTGISPLHF
TRBD1 | NA | TRBJ1-2 | TRBV5-1 | TGCGCCAGCAGCTTGGGTTTCGTGTCAGGGGGAAGGTATAACTATGGCTACACCTTC | CASSLGFVSGGRYNYGYTF
NA | NA | TRBJ2-3 | TRBV10-3 | TGTGCCATCAGCTCCCCGGGCGGCGGGAGCACAGATACGCAGTATTTT | CAISSPGGGSTDTQYF
TRBD1 | NA | TRBJ1-4 | TRBV28 | TGTGCCAGCAGTTCCGGGACAGTTAATGAAAAACTGTTTTTT | CASSSGTVNEKLFF
NA | NA | TRBJ2-7 | TRBV11-2 | TGTGCCAGCAGCTTAGATTTTGCAGCTAGGGAGCAGTACTTC | CASSLDFAAREQYF
NA | NA | TRBJ2-7 | TRBV25-1 | TGTGCCAGTGATTCTACAGGTCGCCCTTTTAGCGAGCAGTACTTC | CASDSTGRPFSEQYF
NA | NA | TRBJ2-7 | TRBV9 | TGTGCCAGCAGCGTAGCTCGGGCGGGAGAGCAGTACTTC | CASSVARAGEQYF
NA | NA | TRBJ2-3 | TRBV4-3 | TGCGCCAGCAGCCAAGATTGGAGCGCTAGCACAGATACGCAGTATTTT | CASSQDWSASTDTQYF
NA | NA | TRBJ2-5 | TRBV7-3 | TGTGCCAGCAGCTTAACGACGGGGTACCAAGAGACCCAGTACTTC | CASSLTTGYQETQYF
NA | NA | TRBJ1-1 | TRBV11-2 | TGTGCCAGCACACGATCACCAAGTATCGGGAGGAACACTGAAGCTTTCTTT | CASTRSPSIGRNTEAFF
TRBD1 | NA | TRBJ2-7 | TRBV5-1 | TGCGCCAGCAGCTTGCCCGGGACAGGCTACGAGCAGTACTTC | CASSLPGTGYEQYF
NA | NA | TRBJ1-5 | TRBV9 | TGTGCCAGCGGGGGGAACAATCAGCCCCAGCATTTT | CASGGNNQPQHF
TRBD1 | NA | TRBJ2-2 | TRBV5-4 | TGTGCCAGCAGACGAGACAGGGCGAACACCGGGGAGCTGTTTTTT | CASRRDRANTGELFF
NA | few | TRBJ1-6 | TRBV6-5 | TGTGCCAGCAGGGACGACAGTTTTAATTCACCCCTCCACTTT | CASRDDSFNSPLHF
NA | NA | TRBJ1-5 | TRBV5-6 | TGTGCCAGCAGCCCCGGAGAGCGACAGCCCCAGCATTTT | CASSPGERQPQHF
NA | NA | TRBJ1-3 | TRBV5-1 | TGCGCCAGCAGCTTTGAGGGGGCTGGAAACACCATATATTTT | CASSFEGAGNTIYF
TRBD1 | NA | TRBJ1-6 | TRBV28 | TGTGCCAGCAGTCCCTCGACAGGGGAAGGTTCACCCCTCCACTTT | CASSPSTGEGSPLHF
TRBD2 | NA | TRBJ2-7 | TRBV27 | TGTGCCAGCAGCCTTAGCGGGAGTTACGAGCAGTACTTC | CASSLSGSYEQYF
NA | NA | TRBJ2-5 | TRBV5-1 | TGCGCCAGCAGCTTCGCGGATCCTTCCCAAGAGACCCAGTACTTC | CASSFADPSQETQYF
NA | NA | TRBJ2-2 | TRBV10-3 | TGTGCCATCAGGGACTTCCTCACCGGGGAGCTGTTTTTT | CAIRDFLTGELFF
NA | NA | TRBJ1-6 | TRBV13 | TGTGCCAGCAGCTTAAATCCCTCCCGCTCCTATAATTCACCCCTCCACTTT | CASSLNPSRSYNSPLHF
NA | NA | TRBJ2-3 | TRBV4-2 | TGTGCCAGCAGCCAGAGGGGGGGCGGAGCTAGCACAGATACGCAGTATTTT | CASSQRGGGASTDTQYF